Following are 13 T cell receptor beta chains from one sample sequenced in a study of T-cell reconstitution after alpha-beta-depleted transplantation in children. Unique molecular identifiers were incorporated during preparation of the TCRbeta library. MiXCR, applied by TCRdb to the PCR reads, yields one record per CDR3 protein. This repertoire shows approximately 200,000 distinct CDR3 sequences, 5.5% to 7% found once; its top ten account for 4.5%. The sample consisted of PBMCs, taken before TCRalphabeta/CD19-depleted stem cell transplant. These receptors all come from a girl in the first two years of life with combined immunodeficiency, due to receive a stem cell transplant.

This clonotype was recorded at least ten times. CDR3 amino acids: CATSRTGGSNQPQHF. CDR3 coding DNA: TGTGCCACCAGCAGGACAGGGGGTAGCAATCAGCCCCAGCATTTT. The gene calls are TRBV15 and TRBJ1-5; 9 bases map to TRBD1. The CDR3 has 15 amino acids. V lost 3 bases and J lost 0; bases outside the gene matches: 0. CDR1 and CDR2 (germline): LNHNV, YYDKDF (reference sequence).

This clonotype was found many times. V gene TRBV5-6 combines with J gene TRBJ2-7, with a possible D match to TRBD2 (5 bases). The ends were cut back, 0 bases at V and 8 bases at J, with 9 bases in the middle. CDR3 length equals 12 residues. In germline, CDR1 is SGHDT, CDR2 YYEEEE. The CDR3 DNA is TGTGCCAGCAGCTTGGCCGGGGTACAGCAGTACTTC. It encodes CASSLAGVQQYF. The full variable domain, with the rest looked up from reference TRBV5-6 and TRBJ2-7, is DAGVTQSPTHLIKTRGQQVTLRCSPKSGHDTVSWYQQALGQGPQFIFQYYEEEERQRGNFPDRFSGHQFPNYSSELNVNALLLGDSALYLCASSLAGVQQYFGPGTRLTVT.

This clonotype showed up many times. The rearrangement uses TRBV20-1 and TRBJ2-7; TRBD2 matches at 9 bases. V lost 3 bases, J lost 3 bases, and 12 bases stayed unmatched. The CDR3 is 16 residues long. Germline CDR1 DFQATT, CDR2 SNEGSKA (reference sequence). The CDR3 region is CSASGTSQNTFYEQYF. The DNA of the CDR3 is TGCAGTGCTAGTGGGACTAGCCAAAACACTTTCTACGAGCAGTACTTC.

This clonotype was seen at least ten times. J is TRBJ1-1 and V is TRBV29-1, with D tentatively TRBD1 (5 bases). CDR1 is SQVTM, CDR2 ANQGSEA, per germline. The CDR3 is 12 residues long. Trimming took off 8 bases at V and 1 base at J, with 11 bases between the two ends. The CDR3 nucleotides are TGCAGCATTCAGGACACGAACACTGAAGCTTTCTTT. This sequence encodes CSIQDTNTEAFF.

This clonotype was recorded at least ten times. CDR3 coding DNA: TGTGCCAGCACCCAAGGGGGGTACTCCATTCAGTACTTC. Amino acids: CASTQGGYSIQYF. This sequence joins TRBV12-3 or TRBV12-4 and TRBJ2-4; D might be TRBD1 or TRBD2, each matching 6 bases. V lost 7 bases and J 9 bases, leaving 16 bases between the germline ends. This CDR3 region has 13 residues.

This clonotype was detected many times. This chain links TRBV6-5 with TRBJ1-4; D unresolved. The CDR3 length is 15 residues. Germline CDR1 is MNHEY and CDR2 is SVGAGI. The V end lost 2 bases, the J end lost 4 bases, and 11 bases lay between the germline ends. CDR3 bases: TGTGCCAGCAGTTACGACGGACGGTATAATGAAAAACTGTTTTTT. Its translation: CASSYDGRYNEKLFF.

Concerning this clonotype itself: A clone one base away is much larger, so this may be a read error. This sequence joins TRBV10-3 and TRBJ1-5; the D gene is possibly TRBD1 (5 bases). The CDR3 consists of 13 residues. Germline-derived CDR1 and CDR2 are ENHRY and SYGVKD. The DNA of the CDR3 is TGTGCCATCCGCGGGGGTGGCAATCATCCCCAGCATTTT. Its translation: CAIRGGGNHPQHF.

There are many counts of this clonotype. The J gene is TRBJ2-3, the V gene TRBV14; the D is unclear. The CDR3 sequence is 13 residues long. Germline loops: CDR1 SGHDN, CDR2 FVKESK. Trimming removed 5 bases from V and 5 bases from J, with 11 bases in between. The DNA of the CDR3 is TGTGCCAGCAGCACGAGGTTCGGAGATACGCAGTATTTT. As protein: CASSTRFGDTQYF.

This clonotype occurred many times. This chain joins TRBV12-3 or TRBV12-4 and TRBJ1-1; possibly TRBD1 for D (5 bases). V lost 5 bases and J lost 6, with 10 bases in between. CDR3 length equals 12 residues. CDR3 DNA sequence: TGTGCCAGCAGTGCGGGACCGTCTGAAGCTTTCTTT. Translated, it gives CASSAGPSEAFF.

There are many counts of this clonotype. J is TRBJ1-5 and V is TRBV29-1; the match to TRBD1 covers 9 bases. Germline V gene data show CDR1 as SQVTM and CDR2 as ANQGSEA. The CDR3 is 13 amino acids. Trimming took 5 bases from V and 4 from J; bases not matched to a gene: 3. CDR3 nucleotide sequence: TGCAGCGTTCGGGGGACAGGGAATCAGCCCCAGCATTTT. It codes for CSVRGTGNQPQHF.

This clonotype has at least ten counts. The J gene is TRBJ2-1, the V gene TRBV20-1; D ambiguous. V was pared by 1 base and J by 12 bases, with 16 bases between. From germline, CDR1 is DFQATT and CDR2 SNEGSKA (reference sequence). This CDR3 is 13 amino acids long. CDR3: CSARVGSLSGQFF. In nucleotides, the CDR3 is TGCAGTGCTAGAGTGGGTTCCCTCTCTGGGCAGTTCTTC.

This clonotype was picked up many times. The chain joins TRBV7-2 to TRBJ1-5; D may be TRBD1 (6 bases). The germline CDR1 and CDR2 sequences are SGHTA and FQGNSA. Trimming stripped 5 bases from V and 9 bases from J, with 17 bases between. This CDR3 region has 14 residues. CDR3 amino acids: CASSTGTLASPQHF. The CDR3 nucleotides are TGTGCCAGCAGCACCGGGACACTGGCTTCGCCCCAGCATTTT.

This clonotype was picked up many times. CDR3 amino acids: CASSLVAENTEAFF. The CDR3 nucleotides read TGCGCCAGCAGCTTGGTGGCGGAAAACACTGAAGCTTTCTTT. The chain combines TRBV5-1 with TRBJ1-1; no clear D gene. Trimming removed 0 bases from V and 2 bases from J, with 8 bases in between. This CDR3 spans 14 amino acids. Germline loops: CDR1 SGHRS, CDR2 YFSETQ.